Each of the 26 T cell receptor beta chains below was sequenced from the same sample in a study of lymphopenia after photon versus proton radiotherapy. Measured with immunoSEQ multiplex PCR; TCRdb has only the in-frame clones, and not every one. The profile shows some 40,000 clones, around 83% of them singletons. Material: peripheral blood, obtained from a patient treated with proton-based radiotherapy. The origin of the receptors is a woman aged 70 to 79 with pancreatic cancer. Some clones in this sample may be carry-over from other donors' samples.

This chain links TRBV28 with TRBJ2-1, with D possibly matching TRBD1 (6 bases). From germline, CDR1 is MDHEN and CDR2 SYDVKM. Trimming cost V 8 bases and J 6 bases, with 17 bases left between them. The CDR3 loop spans 14 amino acids. The CDR3 bases are TGTGCCAGCGTCCAAGGGGGATTGGCCAATGAGCAGTTCTTC. It encodes CASVQGGLANEQFF.

The chain combines TRBV2 with TRBJ2-7; 9 bases are shared with TRBD2. J lost 3 bases, V lost 6 bases, and 9 bases had no gene match. This CDR3 contains 15 residues. CDR1 is SNHLY, CDR2 FYNNEI, per germline. Written as DNA, the CDR3 is TGTGCCAGCAGCACCGCGGGACTAGCCAGCTACGAGCAGTACTTC. Encoded protein: CASSTAGLASYEQYF.

The V and J genes are TRBV11-2 and TRBJ2-7; D gene ambiguous. V was trimmed by 1 base and J by 2 bases, leaving 12 bases between them. Looked up from germline, CDR1 is SGHAT and CDR2 is FQNNGV. CDR3 length: 15 residues. The CDR3 DNA reads as TGTGCCAGCAGCTTAGCGGCAGGAACCGCCTACGAGCAGTACTTC. Its protein product is CASSLAAGTAYEQYF.

The chain links TRBV6-1 to TRBJ2-7; the match to TRBD1 covers 7 bases. This CDR3 comprises 15 residues. V was pared by 7 bases and J by 0 bases, with 9 bases of the junction left unmatched. Per germline, CDR1 MNHNS and CDR2 SASEGT. The CDR3 region has the DNA TGTGCCAGCACCCCGTCCCGGGACAGCTCCTACGAGCAGTACTTC. As protein: CASTPSRDSSYEQYF.

This chain uses TRBV5-1 with TRBJ2-5, with D possibly being TRBD1 (6 bases). Looked up from germline, CDR1 is SGHRS and CDR2 is YFSETQ. This CDR3 has 14 residues. V shed 5 bases and J shed 2 bases, with 13 bases lying between them. CDR3 region: CASSSQGSQETQYF. The CDR3 DNA sequence: TGCGCCAGCAGTTCCCAGGGGAGTCAAGAGACCCAGTACTTC.

This clone was detected only a few times. The chain joins TRBV28 to TRBJ1-5; no firm D call. Germline assignment: CDR1 MDHEN and CDR2 SYDVKM. V lost 3 bases, J lost 0 bases, and 12 bases lay in between. This CDR3 region has 16 residues. The CDR3 reads CASSLPPTVSNQPQHF. The CDR3 DNA follows: TGTGCCAGCAGTTTGCCCCCCACGGTTAGCAATCAGCCCCAGCATTTT.

CDR3 DNA sequence: TGTGCCAGCAGCTTAAGTGGACAGGGGAGTTACGAGCAGTACTTC. Translated: CASSLSGQGSYEQYF. The V gene is TRBV11-2, the J gene TRBJ2-7; 9 bases match TRBD1. Germline V gene data show CDR1 as SGHAT and CDR2 as FQNNGV. After removal of 2 bases from V and 4 bases from J, the junction contained 6 bases not matched to a gene. The CDR3 totals 15 residues.

This clone came up once. The J gene is TRBJ1-3, the V gene TRBV6-5; 8 nucleotides align to TRBD1. The CDR3 consists of 15 residues. Trimming removed 5 bases from V and 7 bases from J; junction bases left unmatched: 10. Germline-derived CDR1 and CDR2 are MNHEY and SVGAGI. The CDR3 nucleotides are TGTGCCAGCAGTGTAGACAGGGGCCAAGGGAACACCATATATTTT. Amino acids: CASSVDRGQGNTIYF.

The chain carries TRBV28 and TRBJ2-3; D gene unclear. The V end lost 2 bases, the J end lost 2 bases, and 11 bases lay between the germline ends. The CDR3 has 15 amino acids. Germline CDR1 and CDR2: MDHEN and SYDVKM. The CDR3 loop is CASSLRTLFTDTQYF. CDR3 nucleotides: TGTGCCAGCAGTTTAAGAACACTCTTCACAGATACGCAGTATTTT.

The chain joins TRBV11-3 to TRBJ2-2; maybe TRBD1 (6 bases). This CDR3 is built from 13 residues. CDR1 is SGHNT and CDR2 is YENEEA in the germline V gene. V lost 8 bases and J lost 6, with 13 bases in between. The CDR3 DNA follows: TGTGCCAGCTCGCTAACAGGGTCCGGGGAGCTGTTTTTT. Its translation: CASSLTGSGELFF.

The chain employs TRBV28 and TRBJ2-7; 9 bases line up with TRBD1. This CDR3 has 16 residues. Per germline, CDR1 MDHEN and CDR2 SYDVKM. The J segment lost 5 bases and the V segment lost 6 bases, leaving 14 bases of the junction unmatched. The CDR3 region has the DNA TGTGCCAGCAGGCAGAGAACAGGGGGCCAGTCCCACGAGCAGTACTTC. This codes for CASRQRTGGQSHEQYF.

V gene TRBV7-2 combines with J gene TRBJ2-1; 10 bases fit TRBD1. The J segment lost 9 bases and the V segment lost 5 bases, leaving 7 bases of the junction unmatched. The CDR3 contains 14 residues. Germline CDR1 and CDR2: SGHTA and FQGNSA. The CDR3: CASSAQTGGGEQFF. The DNA for the CDR3 is TGTGCCAGCAGCGCTCAGACAGGGGGCGGTGAGCAGTTCTTC. Full variable domain (outside the CDR3, taken from reference TRBV7-2 and TRBJ2-1): GAGVSQSPSNKVTEKGKDVELRCDPISGHTALYWYRQSLGQGLEFLIYFQGNSAPDKSGLPSDRFSAERTGGSVSTLTIQRTQQEDSAVYLCASSAQTGGGEQFFGPGTRLTVL.

The chain carries TRBV29-1 and TRBJ1-2; D ambiguous. The V gene lost 3 bases and the J gene lost 8 bases, with 10 bases spanning the gap. Germline CDR1 and CDR2: SQVTM and ANQGSEA. The CDR3 is 11 amino acids. The CDR3 region has the DNA TGCAGCGTTGACGGCAGTCGGGGCTACACCTTC. It yields the protein CSVDGSRGYTF.

The CDR3 sequence: CASSLGDRGNQPQHF. As DNA, the CDR3 is TGTGCCAGCAGCTTAGGGGACCGAGGGAATCAGCCCCAGCATTTT. The rearrangement joins TRBV7-2 to TRBJ1-5, with D perhaps TRBD1 (5 bases). The germline V gene has CDR1 SGHTA and CDR2 FQGNSA. The V end lost 1 base, the J end lost 4 bases, and 11 bases lay between the germline ends. The CDR3 runs 15 residues.

This rearrangement joins TRBV7-2 to TRBJ2-2; D is possibly TRBD1 (5 bases). Germline V CDR1 and CDR2: SGHTA, FQGNSA. V lost 0 bases to trimming and J lost 3 bases, with 8 bases between them. CDR3 length: 15 amino acids. The CDR3 bases are TGTGCCAGCAGCTTAGCGGGGCCGGACACCGGGGAGCTGTTTTTT. This encodes CASSLAGPDTGELFF.

The J gene is TRBJ1-5, the V gene TRBV28, with 10 bases fitting TRBD1. The germline V gene encodes CDR1 MDHEN and CDR2 SYDVKM. This CDR3 is 15 amino acids long. The V segment lost 7 bases and the J segment 2 bases; nucleotides outside the gene matches: 5. CDR3: CASKADRGRNQPQHF. The CDR3 bases are TGTGCCAGCAAGGCTGACAGGGGGCGCAATCAGCCCCAGCATTTT.

J is TRBJ2-1 and V is TRBV19; 8 nucleotides agree with TRBD1. CDR3 length equals 16 residues. Trimming removed 7 bases from V and 2 bases from J; junction bases left unmatched: 10. Germline-derived CDR1 and CDR2 are LNHDA and SQIVND (reference sequence). CDR3 in DNA: TGTGCCAGTACCCATGGGGCGGGACAGGCCTACAATGAGCAGTTCTTC. Its protein is CASTHGAGQAYNEQFF.

The V call is TRBV5-5, the J call TRBJ1-2; the D is unclear. Germline CDR1 SGHKS, CDR2 YYEKEE (reference sequence). Trimming pared 4 bases from V and 3 bases from J, leaving 16 bases between. CDR3 length: 15 residues. CDR3 sequence reads: CASSPRMGVHYGYTF. The CDR3 coding sequence is TGTGCCAGCAGCCCCCGGATGGGTGTTCACTATGGCTACACCTTC.

This clone occurred once. The chain recombines TRBV19 with TRBJ2-1, with 8 bases aligning to TRBD2. Trimming removed 5 bases from V and 2 bases from J; junction bases left unmatched: 5. Germline assignment: CDR1 LNHDA and CDR2 SQIVND (reference sequence). The CDR3 has 15 amino acids. CDR3 coding DNA: TGTGCCAGTAGTGGCGAAGCGGGAGCCTACAATGAGCAGTTCTTC. Translating it yields CASSGEAGAYNEQFF.

V is TRBV14 and J is TRBJ2-7; 7 nucleotides agree with TRBD1. V trimming: 6 bases; J trimming: 0 bases; junction bases outside the gene matches: 5. The germline gives CDR1 SGHDN, CDR2 FVKESK. The CDR3 runs to 14 residues. CDR3 sequence: CASRLTGTSYEQYF. For the CDR3, the DNA is TGTGCCAGCAGACTGACAGGGACCTCCTACGAGCAGTACTTC.

This clone was observed once. This rearrangement joins TRBV7-6 to TRBJ2-2, with 7 bases lining up with TRBD2. The CDR3 is made up of 15 amino acids. V lost 3 bases to trimming and J lost 3 bases; unmatched junction nucleotides: 4. Germline V lookup: CDR1 SGHVS, CDR2 FNYEAQ. CDR3 sequence reads: CASSFGLADTGELFF. The CDR3 DNA follows: TGTGCCAGCAGCTTTGGGCTAGCGGACACCGGGGAGCTGTTTTTT.

This clone was counted between two and nine times. The rearrangement links TRBV19 to TRBJ1-1, with 7 bases lining up with TRBD1. The CDR3 extends over 21 amino acids. Germline V CDR1 and CDR2: LNHDA, SQIVND (reference sequence). V trimming: 9 bases; J trimming: 0 bases; junction bases outside the gene matches: 28. The CDR3 loop is CASGRQSVVTGSTQMNTEAFF. The CDR3 bases are TGTGCCAGCGGCCGCCAGTCGGTGGTGACAGGGTCAACTCAAATGAACACTGAAGCTTTCTTT.

The gene calls are TRBV27 and TRBJ1-6, with D possibly matching TRBD1 (5 bases). Germline assignment: CDR1 MNHEY and CDR2 SMNVEV (reference sequence). Trimming stripped 2 bases from V and 7 bases from J, with 12 bases between. CDR3 length: 15 residues. DNA of the CDR3: TGTGCCAGCAGTTTAGACAGTTCCTCGAATTCACCCCTCCACTTT. Protein sequence: CASSLDSSSNSPLHF.

The chain employs TRBV7-2 and TRBJ1-1; D unclear. The germline gives CDR1 SGHTA, CDR2 FQGNSA. The CDR3 is 13 amino acids. Trimming pared 5 bases from V and 11 bases from J, leaving 18 bases between. The CDR3: CASSPPLTWRAFF. The CDR3 DNA sequence: TGTGCCAGCAGCCCCCCTTTAACCTGGAGGGCTTTCTTT.

The CDR3 sequence: CAISSRAGAYNEQFF. CDR3 DNA: TGTGCCATCAGTTCGAGGGCAGGGGCCTACAATGAGCAGTTCTTC. This chain links TRBV10-3 with TRBJ2-1, with D possibly matching TRBD1 (6 bases). The germline CDR1 and CDR2 sequences are ENHRY and SYGVKD. This CDR3 has 15 residues. V lost 5 bases to trimming and J lost 2 bases, with 13 bases between them.

The CDR3 is CASKPGQGSSYEQYF. DNA of the CDR3: TGTGCCAGCAAACCGGGACAGGGTTCTTCCTACGAGCAGTACTTC. The rearrangement uses TRBV7-8 and TRBJ2-5, with TRBD1 identical over 9 bases. The J call may be mistaken, given a closer DNA end match to TRBJ2-7. The CDR3 sequence is 15 residues long. Germline-derived CDR1 and CDR2 are SGHVS and FQNEAQ.